What follows are 25 T cell receptor beta chains derived from one specimen sequenced in a study of cytomegalovirus exposure and HLA in healthy donors (dated by TCRdb to about 2017). Library construction relied on the immunoSEQ multiplex PCR assay. A mixture of 60 forward primers for TCR Vbeta segments and 13 reverse primers for TCR Jbeta segments was used in the multiplex PCR. Here the immuneACCESS table is served through TCRdb, limited to in-frame sequences with V and J called. Missing clones are a known gap in these copies; in checked studies unresolved V genes cover under half, and the rest lacks a known reason. The sample yields about 120,000 clones; about 83% were counted once. About 2.5% of the sample rests with the top ten. The sequenced material came from PBMCs. The receptors were gathered from a woman aged 40 to 50 in good health and CMV-seropositive.

The V call is TRBV5-4, the J call TRBJ2-2; D is uncertain. Trimming left V 1 base short and J 4 bases short, with 11 bases between. Germline V CDR1 and CDR2: SGHNT, YYREEE (reference sequence). The CDR3 has 15 residues. The CDR3 region is CASSLSNGGTGELFF. The CDR3 bases are TGTGCCAGCAGCTTGTCGAATGGCGGCACCGGGGAGCTGTTTTTT.

J is TRBJ1-4 and V is TRBV18; TRBD1 matches at 7 bases. CDR1 and CDR2 (germline): KGHSH, LQKENI. The trim removed 4 bases at V and 6 bases at J, leaving 2 bases unmatched. CDR3 length: 13 amino acids. For the CDR3, the DNA is TGTGCCAGCTCACAAGGACAGGATGAAAAACTGTTTTTT. Amino acids: CASSQGQDEKLFF.

This chain connects TRBV27 to TRBJ2-5, with 8 positions matching TRBD2. Germline trimming cut 10 bases from V and 4 bases from J; bases unmatched to any gene: 11. The CDR3 is 14 residues long. Germline V gives CDR1 MNHEY, CDR2 SMNVEV (reference sequence). The DNA for the CDR3 is TGTGCCACGGCTAGCGGGTTTTATTTAGAGACCCAGTACTTC. Encoded protein: CATASGFYLETQYF.

The chain has TRBV11-2 and TRBJ1-3; 7 nucleotides agree with TRBD1. Germline V CDR1 and CDR2: SGHAT, FQNNGV. This CDR3 has 15 amino acids. V dropped 4 bases and J dropped 4; count of bases not matched to a gene: 7. CDR3 bases: TGTGCCAGCAGCTCCCAGACAGGGCTCGGAAACACCATATATTTT. This codes for CASSSQTGLGNTIYF.

V gene TRBV6-5 combines with J gene TRBJ2-7, with a possible D match to TRBD1 (5 bases). There are 14 residues in the CDR3. Trimming shortened V by 6 bases and J by 7 bases, and 19 bases separated the two germline ends. Germline loops: CDR1 MNHEY, CDR2 SVGAGI. The CDR3 region has the DNA TGTGCCAGCAGACCCTACCGGGCCCCAGGGGAGCAGTACTTC. Translation gives CASRPYRAPGEQYF.

This clone has a handful of counts. The V gene is TRBV5-1, the J gene TRBJ2-3; 9 bases line up with TRBD2. The CDR3 contains 18 residues. V lost 3 bases and J lost 4; bases outside the gene matches: 15. The germline gives CDR1 SGHRS, CDR2 YFSETQ. The CDR3 reads CASSSITFSGGGADTQYF. The CDR3 region has the DNA TGCGCCAGCAGCTCCATTACCTTTAGCGGGGGAGGCGCAGATACGCAGTATTTT.

This rearrangement joins TRBV9 to TRBJ2-3; tentatively, D is TRBD2 (6 bases). V was clipped by 0 bases and J by 3 bases, with 11 bases between them. CDR3 size: 15 residues. Germline V lookup: CDR1 SGDLS, CDR2 YYNGEE. The CDR3 sequence is CASSVAGTQTDTQYF. The CDR3 DNA reads TGTGCCAGCAGCGTAGCCGGGACTCAGACAGATACGCAGTATTTT.

This chain links TRBV7-9 with TRBJ2-5; D might be TRBD1 (6 bases). The J call is doubtful: the DNA matches TRBJ2-7 better. The germline V gene encodes CDR1 SEHNR and CDR2 FQNEAQ (reference sequence). This CDR3 is built from 12 residues. This CDR3 is CASSLQGSEQYF. Written as DNA, the CDR3 is TGTGCCAGCAGCCTGCAGGGGAGCGAGCAGTACTTC.

This chain uses TRBV18 with TRBJ2-5; tentative D call: TRBD1 (6 bases). Germline V gene lookup returns CDR1 KGHSH and CDR2 LQKENI. CDR3 size: 14 residues. Trimming left V 2 bases short and J 0 bases short, with 7 bases between. The CDR3 DNA sequence: TGTGCCAGCTCACCAGGACAGTACCAAGAGACCCAGTACTTC. It translates to CASSPGQYQETQYF. The entire variable domain, with the rest obtained from reference TRBV18 and TRBJ2-5, is as follows: NAGVMQNPRHLVRRRGQEARLRCSPMKGHSHVYWYRQLPEEGLKFMVYLQKENIIDESGMPKERFSAEFPKEGPSILRIQQVVRGDSAAYFCASSPGQYQETQYFGPGTRLLVL.

This chain links TRBV29-1 with TRBJ2-7, with 12 bases fitting TRBD2. The germline CDR1 and CDR2 sequences are SQVTM and ANQGSEA. The CDR3 is 15 amino acids. Trimming cost V 4 bases and J 6 bases; bases outside gene matches: 10. Here the CDR3 DNA reads TGCAGCGTTGTCCTAGCGGGAGGGCATTTCTCCGAGCAGTACTTC. Its translation: CSVVLAGGHFSEQYF.

The chain joins TRBV30 to TRBJ2-7; TRBD1 aligns across 7 bases. The CDR3 extends over 12 amino acids. V dropped 2 bases and J dropped 3; count of bases not matched to a gene: 1. Germline V lookup: CDR1 GTSNPN, CDR2 SVGIG (reference sequence). This chain's CDR3 is CAWSRQGYEQYF. CDR3 DNA sequence: TGTGCCTGGAGTCGACAGGGCTACGAGCAGTACTTC.

The V gene is TRBV10-3, the J gene TRBJ1-6; 8 bases line up with TRBD1. The CDR3 is made up of 15 amino acids. After removal of 5 bases from V and 10 bases from J, the junction contained 10 bases not matched to a gene. Germline V gene sequence: CDR1 ENHRY, CDR2 SYGVKD. The CDR3 is CAISSDREMSSPLHF. The DNA of the CDR3 is TGTGCCATCAGTTCGGACAGGGAGATGAGCTCACCCCTCCACTTT.

CDR3 protein: CASSLEQPAQYF. The CDR3 DNA follows: TGTGCCAGCAGCTTAGAACAACCAGCGCAGTATTTT. The V and J genes are TRBV13 and TRBJ2-3; D is ambiguous. From germline, CDR1 is PRHDT and CDR2 FYEKMQ (reference sequence). The CDR3 loop spans 12 amino acids. The V end lost 1 base, the J end lost 10 bases, and 9 bases lay between the germline ends. Drawing the rest from reference TRBV13 and TRBJ2-3, the complete variable domain is AAGVIQSPRHLIKEKRETATLKCYPIPRHDTVYWYQQGPGQDPQFLISFYEKMQSDKGSIPDRFSAQQFSDYHSELNMSSLELGDSALYFCASSLEQPAQYFGPGTRLTVL.

The rearrangement links TRBV5-8 to TRBJ1-5, with TRBD1 as a possible D gene (5 bases). Trimming removed 2 bases from V and 0 bases from J, with 9 bases in between. Germline loops: CDR1 SGHTS, CDR2 YDEGEE. CDR3 size: 15 residues. The CDR3 reads CASSFEGDSNQPQHF. CDR3 in DNA: TGTGCCAGCAGCTTTGAAGGGGATAGCAATCAGCCCCAGCATTTT.

This clone showed up just once. CDR3 nucleotides: TGTGCCAGCAGCTTTAATGCGGGGGGGAATAATGAGCAGTTCTTC. It translates to CASSFNAGGNNEQFF. The chain couples TRBV11-1 to TRBJ2-1; TRBD2 aligns across 9 bases. Trimming took 3 bases from V and 7 from J; bases not matched to a gene: 7. Germline loops: CDR1 SGHAT, CDR2 FQDESV (reference sequence). The CDR3 is 15 amino acids.

The rearrangement joins TRBV28 to TRBJ1-2; no definite D call. The germline V gene encodes CDR1 MDHEN and CDR2 SYDVKM. This CDR3 is built from 12 residues. V lost 7 bases and J 4 bases, leaving 10 bases between the germline ends. The CDR3 DNA sequence: TGTGCCAGCACCGATCTGGCCTATGGCTACACCTTC. This sequence encodes CASTDLAYGYTF.

The table lists this clone with a count of one. The rearrangement links TRBV2 to TRBJ2-3; 8 bases are shared with TRBD2. The CDR3 is made up of 16 amino acids. V was clipped by 7 bases and J by 4 bases; unmatched bases: 13. CDR1 SNHLY and CDR2 FYNNEI come from the germline V gene. The DNA of the CDR3 is TGTGCCAGCACATTCGGACCGGGACTAGGAGCAGATACGCAGTATTTT. Translating it yields CASTFGPGLGADTQYF.

The V gene is TRBV19, the J gene TRBJ1-1; 7 bases match TRBD1. CDR3 size: 15 residues. V shed 5 bases and J 1 base; nucleotides not matched to a gene: 7. Germline values: CDR1 LNHDA, CDR2 SQIVND (reference sequence). CDR3 residues: CASSPWDRPNTEAFF. Written as DNA, the CDR3 is TGTGCCAGTAGTCCCTGGGACAGACCGAACACTGAAGCTTTCTTT.

This clone was detected once. V is TRBV7-2 and J is TRBJ1-5; the D is unclear. From germline, CDR1 is SGHTA and CDR2 FQGNSA. With 0 bases removed from V and 3 bases from J, the gap between germline ends came to 3 bases. This CDR3 is 13 amino acids long. CDR3 protein: CASSLAYNQPQHF. The CDR3 bases are TGTGCCAGCAGCTTAGCTTACAATCAGCCCCAGCATTTT.

The rearrangement uses TRBV6-5 and TRBJ1-4; D is unclear. V was cut by 0 bases and J by 5 bases, with 10 bases left in between. Germline V gene sequence: CDR1 MNHEY, CDR2 SVGAGI. The CDR3 length is 15 residues. The CDR3 region has the DNA TGTGCCAGCAGTTACTCTGGCAGCAGGAATGAAAAACTGTTTTTT. Translating it yields CASSYSGSRNEKLFF.

V is TRBV6-4 and J is TRBJ2-1, with D possibly being TRBD1 (6 bases). From germline, CDR1 is MRHNA and CDR2 SNTAGT. There are 16 residues in the CDR3. The V end was cut by 5 bases, the J end by 3 bases, with 17 bases between. CDR3 residues: CASSPRFEGDYNEQFF. The CDR3 DNA sequence: TGTGCCAGCAGTCCCCGGTTTGAGGGGGACTACAATGAGCAGTTCTTC.

The chain combines TRBV7-9 with TRBJ2-7; D is possibly TRBD1 (6 bases). CDR1 is SEHNR, CDR2 FQNEAQ, per germline (reference sequence). Trimming removed 0 bases at V and 12 bases at J, with 15 bases between. The CDR3 is 13 amino acids. As DNA, the CDR3 is TGTGCCAGCAGCTTAGCGCGTCAGGGGTATCGGTACTTC. Protein product: CASSLARQGYRYF.

This sequence joins TRBV19 and TRBJ1-4, with no clear D. CDR1 and CDR2 from the germline V gene are LNHDA and SQIVND (reference sequence). The CDR3 loop spans 15 amino acids. V shed 7 bases and J shed 0 bases, with 12 bases lying between them. CDR3 sequence reads: CASKNRPTTNEKLFF. The CDR3 nucleotides read TGTGCCAGTAAGAACAGACCGACAACTAATGAAAAACTGTTTTTT.

V and J are TRBV6-1 and TRBJ1-2; D gene unclear. CDR1 is MNHNS and CDR2 is SASEGT in the germline V gene. V lost 6 bases and J lost 4, with 15 bases in between. CDR3 length: 14 amino acids. The CDR3 loop reads CASRLRLGSYGYTF. Written as DNA, the CDR3 is TGTGCCAGCAGATTACGTCTAGGGAGCTATGGCTACACCTTC.

The rearrangement links TRBV2 to TRBJ1-3, with TRBD1 matching 12 bases. V shed 6 bases and J 1 base; nucleotides not matched to a gene: 7. The V gene's germline CDR1 is SNHLY and CDR2 FYNNEI. This CDR3 is 17 amino acids long. The CDR3 coding sequence is TGTGCCAGCAGCAGGGGACAGGGGGCGAGTTCTGGAAACACCATATATTTT. This translates into CASSRGQGASSGNTIYF.